The source of this T cell receptor beta chain is a study of blood T cell repertoires in COVID-19. Across the whole study: The United States, Italy and Spain supplied acute and convalescent COVID-19 samples. The analysed material was cDNA or gDNA that came from T cells, B-cell-depleted T cells, or PBMCs.

Trimming stripped 0 bases from V and 5 bases from J, with 14 bases between. The length of the CDR3 is 17 residues. CDR1 is LGHNT, CDR2 FRNRAP, per germline. Authors' processing steps: The assay estimated nucleated cells by amplifying reference gene primers. Some clones are missing from TCRdb's copy, which holds only in-frame ones; the method was immunoSEQ multiplex PCR. V, J and clone size are those of that table, while D and trimming were read from the DNA. The sample contains fewer than 350,000 clones, about 87% of which appear only once. Sample: peripheral blood. The source is a woman younger than 45 with COVID-19, enrolled during active disease. The chain couples TRBV12-5 to TRBJ1-6; TRBD1 might be the D (6 bases). CDR3 nucleotide sequence: TGTGCTAGTGGTTTGGTATTAACAGGGCAGAATAATTCACCCCTCCACTTT. It encodes CASGLVLTGQNNSPLHF. Supplemented by reference TRBV12-5 and TRBJ1-6, the full variable domain reads DARVTQTPRHKVTEMGQEVTMRCQPILGHNTVFWYRQTMMQGLELLAYFRNRAPLDDSGMPKDRFSAEMPDATLATLKIQPSEPRDSAVYFCASGLVLTGQNNSPLHFGNGTRLTVT.